These T cell receptor beta chains were read from a single sample in a study of blood T cell repertoires in COVID-19. TCRdb keeps only in-frame clones here, not all; method: immunoSEQ multiplex PCR. The repertoire includes 53,000 or so clones, 70% to 85% of them detected once, and 11% to 15% sits in the top ten. Sequenced material: peripheral blood. All receptors derive from a human donor in a cohort sampled during active COVID-19. Both conserved end residues are trimmed from each CDR3. D genes are given only for firm matches.

cdr3_aa j_call v_call d_call
AWRADGPRQY TRBJ2-3 TRBV30 .
ASSQYAGHDEQY TRBJ2-7 TRBV4-1 .
ASSDYYEQY TRBJ2-7 TRBV2 .
AISPTGGTQY TRBJ2-3 TRBV10-3 .
ATSEGLAGANEQF TRBJ2-1 TRBV24-1 TRBD2
ASSQVWANIQY TRBJ2-4 TRBV4-1 .
ASRSQASTGELF TRBJ2-2 TRBV7-9 .
ASSQDRGYEQY TRBJ2-7 TRBV4-3 .
ASRADRGPTKNIQY TRBJ2-4 TRBV27 .
ATRGGQANSIPETQY TRBJ2-5 TRBV15 TRBD1
ASGLVHRHPYEQY TRBJ2-7 TRBV12-5 .
ASNRGLGTQY TRBJ2-3 TRBV5-6 .
ASSQGQFNQPQH TRBJ1-5 TRBV3-1/TRBV3-2 .
ASSLASGQRSYGYT TRBJ1-2 TRBV5-5 TRBD1
ASNEAAGGETQY TRBJ2-5 TRBV5-4 .
ASSQVRGIGQPQH TRBJ1-5 TRBV4-3 .
ASSPQETQY TRBJ2-5 TRBV7-2 .
ASSLSWIADNEQF TRBJ2-1 TRBV7-6 .
ASSFSQGANTEAF TRBJ1-1 TRBV7-6 TRBD1
ASSLRGGMNTEAF TRBJ1-1 TRBV19 .
ASSQPGRNSPLH TRBJ1-6 TRBV4-1 .
ATSRVIRQGPDTQY TRBJ2-3 TRBV15 TRBD1
ASSPPGTGGGEAF TRBJ1-1 TRBV18 TRBD1
ASRDWRDYEQF TRBJ2-1 TRBV10-2 .
ASNPGGFQETQY TRBJ2-5 TRBV7-2 .
ASSLTGGQQETQY TRBJ2-5 TRBV19 TRBD2